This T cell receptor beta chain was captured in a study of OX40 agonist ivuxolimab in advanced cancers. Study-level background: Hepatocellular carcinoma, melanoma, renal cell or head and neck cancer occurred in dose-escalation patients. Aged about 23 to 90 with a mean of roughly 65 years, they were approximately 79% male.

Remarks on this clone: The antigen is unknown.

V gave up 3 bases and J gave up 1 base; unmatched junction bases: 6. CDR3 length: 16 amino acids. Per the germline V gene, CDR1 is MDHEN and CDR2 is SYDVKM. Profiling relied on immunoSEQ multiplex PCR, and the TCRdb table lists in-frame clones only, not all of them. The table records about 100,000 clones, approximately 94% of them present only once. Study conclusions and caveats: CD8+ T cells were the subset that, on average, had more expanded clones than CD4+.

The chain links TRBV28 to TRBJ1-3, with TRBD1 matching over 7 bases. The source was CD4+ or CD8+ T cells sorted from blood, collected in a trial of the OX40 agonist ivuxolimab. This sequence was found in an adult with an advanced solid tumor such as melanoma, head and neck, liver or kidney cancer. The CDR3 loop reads CASSLSATGSGNTIYF. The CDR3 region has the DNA TGTGCCAGCAGTTTGTCGGCGACAGGGTCTGGAAACACCATATATTTT.